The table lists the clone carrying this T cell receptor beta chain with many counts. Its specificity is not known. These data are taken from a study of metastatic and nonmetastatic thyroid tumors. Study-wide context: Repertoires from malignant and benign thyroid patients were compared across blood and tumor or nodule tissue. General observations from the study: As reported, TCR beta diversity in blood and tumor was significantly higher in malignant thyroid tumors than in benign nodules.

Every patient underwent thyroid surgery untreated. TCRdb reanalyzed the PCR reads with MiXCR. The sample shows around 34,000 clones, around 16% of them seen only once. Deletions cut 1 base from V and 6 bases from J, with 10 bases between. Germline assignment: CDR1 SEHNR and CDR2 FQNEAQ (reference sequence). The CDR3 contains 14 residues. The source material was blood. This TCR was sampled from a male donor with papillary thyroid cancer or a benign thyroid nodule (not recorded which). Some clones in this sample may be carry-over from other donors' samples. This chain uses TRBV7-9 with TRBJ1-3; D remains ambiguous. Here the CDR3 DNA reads TGTGCCAGCAGCTTAGTGGGTGTACCAAACACCATATATTTT. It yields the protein CASSLVGVPNTIYF.